One sample yielded the 15 T cell receptor beta chains listed below, sequenced in a study of T cell repertoires in cytomegalovirus infection. TCRdb reprocessed the reads with MiXCR, giving one entry per CDR3 protein. The profile shows roughly 500,000 distinct CDR3 sequences, more than 30% of them singletons. The antigens these receptors bind are not known. The material sequenced was cultured PBMCs, taken from culture after CMV antigen stimulation. The receptors originated from a human donor in good health (CMV status not recorded). Some clones in this sample may be carry-over from other donors' samples.

Turning to this clonotype: A single base separates this from a much larger clone, so it may be a read error. This chain uses TRBV7-2 with TRBJ2-2; D remains ambiguous. Germline loops: CDR1 SGHTA, CDR2 FQGNSA. This CDR3 comprises 16 residues. CDR3: CSSSLYRTANTGELFF. CDR3 nucleotides: TGTTCCAGCAGCTTGTATCGAACAGCGAACACCGGGGAGCTGTTTTTT.

The J gene is TRBJ2-3, the V gene TRBV7-2; the D gene is possibly TRBD2 (6 bases). The CDR3 loop spans 17 amino acids. Trimming pared 3 bases from V and 1 base from J, leaving 17 bases between. From germline, CDR1 is SGHTA and CDR2 FQGNSA. As DNA, the CDR3 is TGTGCCAGCAGCTTGCAGACTAGTCCCGTCGGCACAGATACGCAGTATTTT. Residues: CASSLQTSPVGTDTQYF.

This clonotype was found a few times. V usage is TRBV6-5 and J usage is TRBJ2-1; 11 bases fit TRBD2. The germline V gene encodes CDR1 MNHEY and CDR2 SVGAGI. CDR3 length: 17 residues. V lost 0 bases to trimming and J lost 8 bases; unmatched junction nucleotides: 9. CDR3 protein: CASSYSRLAGGQDEQFF. The CDR3, as DNA: TGTGCCAGCAGTTACTCGCGGCTAGCGGGAGGTCAGGATGAGCAGTTCTTC.

A note on this clonotype: This clone may be a read error of a much larger clone one base away. The chain joins TRBV7-2 to TRBJ1-3; no firm D call. Germline CDR1 and CDR2: SGHTA and FQGNSA. Trimming shortened V by 5 bases and J by 4 bases, and 15 bases separated the two germline ends. The CDR3 is made up of 15 amino acids. For the CDR3, the DNA is TGTGCCAGCAGCACGAATGAGGTTTACGGAAACACCATATATTTT. This codes for CASSTNEVYGNTIYF.

The gene calls are TRBV28 and TRBJ2-7; D perhaps matches TRBD2 (5 bases). The germline gives CDR1 MDHEN, CDR2 SYDVKM. The germline V and J ends were trimmed by 3 bases and 5 bases, with 14 bases remaining between them. The CDR3 sequence is 14 residues long. Written as DNA, the CDR3 is TGTGCCAGCAGTTTTACCGGGAATGAGAACGAGCAGTACTTC. Its translation is CASSFTGNENEQYF.

This clonotype was detected only a few times. This rearrangement joins TRBV7-9 to TRBJ2-7; the D is unclear. This CDR3 comprises 15 residues. Between the trimmed V and J ends, which lost 5 bases and 6 bases, there was a span of 20 bases. The germline V gene encodes CDR1 SEHNR and CDR2 FQNEAQ (reference sequence). This CDR3 reads CASSRVAAFEGEQYF. Written as DNA, the CDR3 is TGTGCCAGCAGCAGGGTGGCTGCATTTGAAGGCGAGCAGTACTTC.

This clonotype was seen more than once but under ten times. The chain couples TRBV7-9 to TRBJ1-3, with a weak D call TRBD1 (5 bases). V shed 5 bases and J shed 0 bases, with 11 bases lying between them. Germline V lookup: CDR1 SEHNR, CDR2 FQNEAQ (reference sequence). This CDR3 is 15 amino acids long. The CDR3 protein is CASSLRGFSGNTIYF. CDR3 bases: TGTGCCAGCAGCCTGAGGGGATTCTCTGGAAACACCATATATTTT. Full variable domain (outside the CDR3, taken from reference TRBV7-9 and TRBJ1-3): DTGVSQNPRHKITKRGQNVTFRCDPISEHNRLYWYRQTLGQGPEFLTYFQNEAQLEKSRLLSDRFSAERPKGSFSTLEIQRTEQGDSAMYLCASSLRGFSGNTIYFGEGSWLTVV.

V is TRBV6-2 or TRBV6-3 and J is TRBJ1-1; TRBD1 aligns across 7 bases. The CDR3 extends over 13 amino acids. The junction had 3 bases not matched to a gene; V was cut back by 0 bases and J by 8 bases. CDR1 and CDR2 from the germline V gene are MNHEY and SVGEGT. CDR3 amino acids: CASSYSRDSEAFF. The CDR3 coding sequence is TGTGCCAGCAGTTACTCGAGGGACAGCGAAGCTTTCTTT.

This clonotype was counted a few times. The chain links TRBV28 to TRBJ2-7, with 7 bases fitting TRBD1. Looked up from germline, CDR1 is MDHEN and CDR2 is SYDVKM. J lost 0 bases, V lost 3 bases, and 5 bases had no gene match. The CDR3 totals 15 residues. The CDR3 nucleotides read TGTGCCAGCAGTTTGCCAGGGGGTATCTCCTACGAGCAGTACTTC. The encoded protein is CASSLPGGISYEQYF.

This clonotype was found many times. V and J are TRBV7-2 and TRBJ2-7; D gene uncertain. V was clipped by 2 bases and J by 0 bases, with 11 bases between them. The CDR3 sequence is 15 residues long. The germline gives CDR1 SGHTA, CDR2 FQGNSA. CDR3 region: CASSLFSGSSYEQYF. The CDR3, as DNA: TGTGCCAGCAGCTTATTTTCCGGGTCCTCCTACGAGCAGTACTTC. Using reference TRBV7-2 and TRBJ2-7 for the parts outside the CDR3, the full variable domain is GAGVSQSPSNKVTEKGKDVELRCDPISGHTALYWYRQSLGQGLEFLIYFQGNSAPDKSGLPSDRFSAERTGGSVSTLTIQRTQQEDSAVYLCASSLFSGSSYEQYFGPGTRLTVT.

This clonotype showed up just a few times. This sequence joins TRBV19 and TRBJ2-7; no firm D call. Germline V gives CDR1 LNHDA, CDR2 SQIVND (reference sequence). This CDR3 is built from 14 residues. Trimming left V 3 bases short and J 0 bases short, with 9 bases between. The CDR3 DNA reads as TGTGCCAGTAGTATTGGACGGGCCTCCTACGAGCAGTACTTC. This encodes CASSIGRASYEQYF.

The rearrangement uses TRBV6-2 or TRBV6-3 and TRBJ2-2; D is uncertain. The CDR3 consists of 18 residues. The germline V and J ends were trimmed by 0 bases and 3 bases, with 17 bases remaining between them. Germline V gene lookup returns CDR1 MNHEY and CDR2 SVGEGT. The CDR3 nucleotides are TGTGCCAGCAGTTACTCTTCTTTTTCCTTTATGGACACCGGGGAGCTGTTTTTT. Amino acid sequence: CASSYSSFSFMDTGELFF.

The chain carries TRBV10-3 and TRBJ2-7; D possibly corresponds to TRBD2 (6 bases). V dropped 10 bases and J dropped 0 bases, with 16 bases sitting between them. In germline, CDR1 is ENHRY, CDR2 SYGVKD. The CDR3 sequence is 14 residues long. In DNA, the CDR3 is TGTGCCACCGAAGCGGAGGGTCCCTCCTACGAGCAGTACTTC. This codes for CATEAEGPSYEQYF.

This clonotype was observed many times. The chain combines TRBV7-6 with TRBJ1-2, with 7 nucleotides matching TRBD1. The CDR3 runs 14 residues. The V and J ends lost 4 bases and 6 bases, in that order; junction bases with no gene match: 8. Germline V lookup: CDR1 SGHVS, CDR2 FNYEAQ. The CDR3 sequence: CASSYYRGDDGYTF. CDR3 coding DNA: TGTGCCAGCAGCTATTACAGGGGCGACGATGGCTACACCTTC.

The chain links TRBV20-1 to TRBJ1-2; TRBD1 might be the D (5 bases). Germline loops: CDR1 DFQATT, CDR2 SNEGSKA (reference sequence). The CDR3 loop spans 15 amino acids. Trimming took 2 bases from V and 0 from J, leaving 13 bases between them. The CDR3 here is CSARSGMTPNYGYTF. CDR3 DNA: TGCAGTGCTAGATCAGGGATGACACCTAACTATGGCTACACCTTC.